Below, 28 T cell receptor beta chains from the same sample are listed, as sequenced in a study of T cell responses to AZD1222 COVID-19 vaccine. Sequenced by immunoSEQ multiplex PCR; TCRdb stores in-frame clones only, minus some. In the table there are 150,000 or so clones, around 85% of which are singletons. Sequencing used peripheral blood, obtained after recovery from COVID-19. The receptor source for this set is an adult who had recovered from COVID-19.

This sequence joins TRBV5-1 and TRBJ1-3, with D hard to call. Trimming removed 2 bases from V and 0 bases from J, with 12 bases in between. This CDR3 region has 16 residues. Germline V gene lookup returns CDR1 SGHRS and CDR2 YFSETQ. CDR3 DNA: TGCGCCAGCAGCTTTTGGGGAGAGAGCTCTGGAAACACCATATATTTT. Translating gives CASSFWGESSGNTIYF.

The chain joins TRBV29-1 to TRBJ2-5, with D unclear. The CDR3 has 14 amino acids. The V gene's germline CDR1 is SQVTM and CDR2 ANQGSEA. V was trimmed by 6 bases and J by 3 bases, leaving 17 bases between them. The CDR3 DNA reads as TGCAGCGTCCGCCCCGCGCTACTCAAAGAGACCCAGTACTTC. This translates into CSVRPALLKETQYF.

The table lists this clone with many counts. This chain connects TRBV6-2 or TRBV6-3 to TRBJ2-7; D gene uncertain. Trimming removed 2 bases from V and 2 bases from J, with 7 bases in between. The CDR3 runs 13 residues. In germline, CDR1 is MNHEY, CDR2 SVGEGT. This chain's CDR3 is CASSYKSTYEQYF. For the CDR3, the DNA is TGTGCCAGCAGTTACAAGAGCACCTACGAGCAGTACTTC.

This sequence joins TRBV7-8 and TRBJ2-5; unclear D gene. This CDR3 comprises 13 residues. Looked up from germline, CDR1 is SGHVS and CDR2 is FQNEAQ. V was shortened by 3 bases and J by 8 bases, with 13 bases between the two germline ends. The CDR3 protein is CASSFGHTGTQYF. DNA of the CDR3: TGTGCCAGCAGCTTCGGGCACACTGGTACCCAGTACTTC. The whole variable domain, remainder taken from reference TRBV7-8 and TRBJ2-5, is GAGVSQSPRYKVAKRGQDVALRCDPISGHVSLFWYQQALGQGPEFLTYFQNEAQLDKSGLPSDRFFAERPEGSVSTLKIQRTQQEDSAVYLCASSFGHTGTQYFGPGTRLLVL.

This rearrangement joins TRBV19 to TRBJ2-1, with D possibly TRBD2 on 5 matching bases. V lost 7 bases to trimming and J lost 7 bases, with 20 bases between them. The CDR3 runs 15 residues. The germline gives CDR1 LNHDA, CDR2 SQIVND (reference sequence). The CDR3 region has the DNA TGTGCCAGTAATCAAAGGGTCGGAGGTACAAATGAGCAGTTCTTC. Its protein is CASNQRVGGTNEQFF.

V and J are TRBV5-1 and TRBJ1-5, with 9 bases matching TRBD1. The CDR3 has 15 residues. Unmatched junction bases numbered 7, after V lost 4 bases and J lost 5 bases. CDR1 is SGHRS and CDR2 is YFSETQ in the germline V gene. For the CDR3, the DNA is TGCGCCAGCAGCCCCGGACAGGGGTGGGATCAGCCCCAGCATTTT. Residues: CASSPGQGWDQPQHF.

The V gene is TRBV29-1, the J gene TRBJ2-1, with D unresolved. CDR3 length equals 13 residues. CDR1 and CDR2 (germline): SQVTM, ANQGSEA. Trimming cost V 8 bases and J 5 bases, with 16 bases left between them. CDR3: CSSSPLGNNEQFF. CDR3 bases: TGCAGCTCCTCTCCCCTAGGGAACAATGAGCAGTTCTTC.

A few counts support this clone. The rearrangement uses TRBV20-1 and TRBJ2-5; D is ambiguous. The CDR3 totals 13 residues. Looked up from germline, CDR1 is DFQATT and CDR2 is SNEGSKA (reference sequence). The V end lost 3 bases, the J end lost 0 bases, and 8 bases lay between the germline ends. For the CDR3, the DNA is TGCAGTGCTAGTTTCGTGAACCAAGAGACCCAGTACTTC. Translating gives CSASFVNQETQYF.

The chain is built from TRBV24-1 and TRBJ2-1; 10 nucleotides agree with TRBD2. From germline, CDR1 is KGHDR and CDR2 SFDVKD. This CDR3 has 16 amino acids. Losses at the gene ends were 4 bases for V and 7 bases for J; bases not matched to a gene: 9. The CDR3 is CATSDQSGRASNEQFF. In DNA, the CDR3 is TGTGCCACCAGTGACCAAAGCGGGAGGGCCTCAAATGAGCAGTTCTTC.

V and J are TRBV9 and TRBJ2-7, with D hard to call. Deletions cut 4 bases from V and 3 bases from J, with 8 bases between. This CDR3 spans 12 amino acids. From germline, CDR1 is SGDLS and CDR2 YYNGEE. CDR3 bases: TGTGCCAGCAGCCCGGCCGACTACGAGCAGTACTTC. The encoded protein is CASSPADYEQYF.

The chain is built from TRBV5-1 and TRBJ1-1; unclear D gene. The CDR3 has 14 residues. CDR1 SGHRS and CDR2 YFSETQ come from the germline V gene. V was pared by 0 bases and J by 4 bases, with 10 bases between. The CDR3 DNA is TGCGCCAGCAGCTTGGACAGTATAGGCACTGAAGCTTTCTTT. This encodes CASSLDSIGTEAFF.

This chain connects TRBV10-3 to TRBJ2-3; D might be TRBD1 (5 bases). Germline values: CDR1 ENHRY, CDR2 SYGVKD. CDR3 length: 13 amino acids. V lost 6 bases and J lost 1, with 8 bases in between. The CDR3 nucleotides read TGTGCCATCAGGGACACCCGCACAGATACGCAGTATTTT. Translated, it gives CAIRDTRTDTQYF.

J is TRBJ1-1 and V is TRBV12-5; TRBD1 might be the D (6 bases). CDR1 and CDR2 (germline): LGHNT, FRNRAP. Trimming left V 1 base short and J 5 bases short, with 14 bases between. The CDR3 extends over 15 amino acids. The CDR3 spells CASGLGLTGLTEAFF. In nucleotides, the CDR3 is TGTGCTAGTGGTTTGGGCCTTACAGGGCTGACTGAAGCTTTCTTT.

This clone has a single count. The rearrangement joins TRBV6-8 to TRBJ1-4, with unresolved D. Germline assignment: CDR1 MNHGY and CDR2 SAAAGT. The ends were cut back, 2 bases at V and 1 base at J, with 2 bases in the middle. The CDR3 has 13 amino acids. The CDR3 protein is CASSYGTNEKLFF. The CDR3 DNA sequence: TGTGCCAGCAGTTACGGAACTAATGAAAAACTGTTTTTT.

This chain links TRBV5-1 with TRBJ1-2, with 10 positions matching TRBD1. The CDR3 has 16 residues. Germline V gene sequence: CDR1 SGHRS, CDR2 YFSETQ. Trimming removed 7 bases from V and 7 bases from J; junction bases left unmatched: 16. The CDR3 here is CASQETATGGGFGYTF. CDR3 sequence (DNA): TGCGCCAGCCAGGAGACCGCGACAGGGGGCGGTTTTGGCTACACCTTC. The full variable domain, rest sourced from reference TRBV5-1 and TRBJ1-2, is KAGVTQTPRYLIKTRGQQVTLSCSPISGHRSVSWYQQTPGQGLQFLFEYFSETQRNKGNFPGRFSGRQFSNSRSEMNVSTLELGDSALYLCASQETATGGGFGYTFGSGTRLTVV.

The J gene is TRBJ2-3, the V gene TRBV9, with D maybe TRBD1 (8 bases). The CDR3 runs to 18 residues. Germline V gene data show CDR1 as SGDLS and CDR2 as YYNGEE. V lost 1 base, J lost 0 bases, and 18 bases lay in between. The CDR3 loop reads CASSVSHRGGHSTDTQYF. The CDR3 nucleotides are TGTGCCAGCAGCGTATCCCACAGGGGGGGGCACAGCACAGATACGCAGTATTTT.

This chain connects TRBV7-3 to TRBJ2-1; D is unclear. The CDR3 extends over 15 amino acids. The V end was cut by 0 bases, the J end by 1 base, with 7 bases between. Germline V gene data show CDR1 as SGHTA and CDR2 as FQGTGA. The CDR3: CASSLTGLSYNEQFF. CDR3 bases: TGTGCCAGCAGCTTAACGGGGTTGTCCTACAATGAGCAGTTCTTC.

The CDR3, as DNA: TGTGCCAGCAGTTCGAACCTAGCGGACATTCAGTACTTC. Translating gives CASSSNLADIQYF. The V gene is TRBV3-1 (or the pseudogene TRBV3-2), the J gene TRBJ2-4, with 7 bases fitting TRBD2. The CDR3 covers 13 residues. In germline, CDR1 is LGHDT, CDR2 YNNKEL (reference sequence). The junction had 7 bases not matched to a gene; V was cut back by 6 bases and J by 8 bases.

A few counts support this clone. V and J are TRBV15 and TRBJ1-2; 9 nucleotides agree with TRBD1. Germline V gives CDR1 LNHNV, CDR2 YYDKDF (reference sequence). The ends lost 1 base at V and 0 bases at J; junction bases unmatched: 9. This CDR3 is 18 amino acids long. CDR3 region: CATSRVRDRVSPNYGYTF. In DNA form, the CDR3 reads TGTGCCACCAGCAGAGTACGGGACAGGGTTAGTCCTAACTATGGCTACACCTTC.

This rearrangement joins TRBV6-2 or TRBV6-3 to TRBJ2-5; 9 bases agree with TRBD1. The V and J ends lost 5 bases and 4 bases, in that order; junction bases with no gene match: 14. Germline lookup yields CDR1 MNHEY and CDR2 SVGEGT. CDR3 length: 17 amino acids. Here the CDR3 reads CASSTPTHRGRGETQYF. In DNA, the CDR3 is TGTGCCAGCAGTACCCCCACTCACAGGGGGCGCGGAGAGACCCAGTACTTC.

The rearrangement uses TRBV19 and TRBJ1-5; D gene uncertain. Trimming removed 3 bases at V and 2 bases at J, with 11 bases between. The CDR3 is 15 residues long. Germline loops: CDR1 LNHDA, CDR2 SQIVND (reference sequence). The CDR3 bases are TGTGCCAGTAGTATCACGGGCCAAGGCAATCAGCCCCAGCATTTT. Protein product: CASSITGQGNQPQHF.

The rearrangement links TRBV18 to TRBJ2-7; D is tentatively TRBD1 or TRBD2 (6 bases each). Trimming removed 2 bases from V and 2 bases from J, with 13 bases in between. CDR3 size: 15 residues. From germline, CDR1 is KGHSH and CDR2 LQKENI. The CDR3 loop is CASSPETGATYEQYF. The CDR3 coding sequence is TGTGCCAGCTCACCAGAAACGGGGGCTACCTACGAGCAGTACTTC.

V is TRBV18 and J is TRBJ2-4; D assignment may be TRBD1 or TRBD2 (5 bases each). CDR3 length: 14 residues. The germline gives CDR1 KGHSH, CDR2 LQKENI. With 3 bases removed from V and 1 base from J, the gap between germline ends came to 7 bases. The CDR3 is CASSPGPAKNIQYF. The CDR3 bases are TGTGCCAGCTCACCGGGACCCGCCAAAAACATTCAGTACTTC. Full variable domain (remainder filled in from reference TRBV18 and TRBJ2-4): NAGVMQNPRHLVRRRGQEARLRCSPMKGHSHVYWYRQLPEEGLKFMVYLQKENIIDESGMPKERFSAEFPKEGPSILRIQQVVRGDSAAYFCASSPGPAKNIQYFGAGTRLSVL.

The chain uses TRBV4-2 and TRBJ1-1; D unclear. The germline V and J ends were trimmed by 1 base and 8 bases, with 17 bases remaining between them. The CDR3 has 15 residues. Germline V lookup: CDR1 LGHNA, CDR2 YNFKEQ. CDR3 nucleotide sequence: TGTGCCAGCAGCCAAGGGCCAGATGAAGTGAAAGAAGCTTTCTTT. Its translation is CASSQGPDEVKEAFF.

V gene TRBV28 combines with J gene TRBJ2-7, with D unresolved. Per germline, CDR1 MDHEN and CDR2 SYDVKM. This CDR3 is built from 14 residues. Deletions cut 5 bases from V and 0 bases from J, with 11 bases between. The CDR3 DNA reads TGTGCCAGCAGTCTCTTTCCGAGCTCCTACGAGCAGTACTTC. This gives the protein CASSLFPSSYEQYF.

The CDR3: CASSSGLVGIYEQFF. The CDR3 nucleotides are TGTGCCAGCAGCTCAGGACTAGTCGGTATATATGAGCAGTTCTTC. The gene calls are TRBV5-4 and TRBJ2-1; 7 nucleotides align to TRBD2. The CDR3 totals 15 residues. V was clipped by 3 bases and J by 8 bases; unmatched bases: 11. In germline, CDR1 is SGHNT, CDR2 YYREEE (reference sequence).

This clone appeared a few times. The gene calls are TRBV7-2 and TRBJ1-4, with a tentative D call TRBD1 (5 bases). Germline V gives CDR1 SGHTA, CDR2 FQGNSA. V was shortened by 2 bases and J by 7 bases, with 14 bases between the two germline ends. The CDR3 spans 15 residues. The CDR3 spells CASSLLSQGTEKLFF. The CDR3 DNA is TGTGCCAGCAGCTTATTATCCCAGGGCACTGAAAAACTGTTTTTT.

The chain links TRBV6-5 to TRBJ1-2; 10 nucleotides agree with TRBD1. V dropped 4 bases and J dropped 4; count of bases not matched to a gene: 3. Germline lookup yields CDR1 MNHEY and CDR2 SVGAGI. This CDR3 comprises 14 residues. CDR3 protein: CASSWGQGSYGYTF. The DNA of the CDR3 is TGTGCCAGCAGTTGGGGACAGGGGTCCTATGGCTACACCTTC.